These 25 T cell receptor beta chains came from one sample sequenced in a study of liver allograft versus peripheral blood T cells. Across the whole study: Recipients' peripheral blood supplied the T cell receptor repertoires against which those in transplanted livers were compared.

Each CDR3 protein gets one entry after TCRdb re-called the reads with MiXCR. The data show about 9,100 distinct CDR3 sequences, roughly 22% seen once. The receptors were sampled from a human patient who had a liver transplant. Some of these T cells may belong to the graft donor.

With respect to this clonotype: Since a much larger clone is just one base distant, this may be a read error. V gene TRBV6-6 combines with J gene TRBJ2-7, with 7 bases identical to TRBD2. The CDR3 runs to 14 residues. Germline V gene data show CDR1 as MNHNY and CDR2 as SVGAGI (reference sequence). V gave up 11 bases and J gave up 10 bases; unmatched junction bases: 20. The CDR3 nucleotides are TGTGCCGGCACTCCCGGGGGGTCTACCGCGAGCCAGTACTTC. Protein sequence: CAGTPGGSTASQYF.

In this sample, this clonotype turned up a few times. This sequence joins TRBV19 and TRBJ2-3, with D unclear. The CDR3 contains 12 residues. The germline V gene encodes CDR1 LNHDA and CDR2 SQIVND (reference sequence). V was pared by 1 base and J by 5 bases, with 4 bases between. The CDR3 DNA is TGTGCCAGTAGTATAGGTCAAGATACGCAGTATTTT. It yields the protein CASSIGQDTQYF.

The chain is built from TRBV9 and TRBJ2-7; D may be TRBD2 (6 bases). Trimming took 0 bases from V and 5 from J, leaving 12 bases between them. Germline CDR1 SGDLS, CDR2 YYNGEE. The CDR3 contains 14 residues. This chain's CDR3 is CASSVAGEWNEQYF. In DNA form, the CDR3 reads TGTGCCAGCAGCGTAGCGGGAGAGTGGAACGAGCAGTACTTC.

Details on this clonotype: With a much larger clone just one base away, this may be a read error. The CDR3 DNA reads as TGTGCCAGCAGCCCTAGGACTAGCGGGAGCTCCTACAATGAGCAGTACTTC. The encoded protein is CASSPRTSGSSYNEQYF. The V and J genes are TRBV7-9 and TRBJ2-1, with 13 bases fitting TRBD2. The J call may be in error: the DNA end matches TRBJ2-7 better. The CDR3 totals 17 residues. Germline CDR1 reads SEHNR; CDR2 reads FQNEAQ (reference sequence).

This clonotype came up a few times. This chain connects TRBV9 to TRBJ2-3, with D perhaps matching TRBD2 (6 bases). The CDR3 is 16 residues long. The germline V gene has CDR1 SGDLS and CDR2 YYNGEE. Trimming took off 4 bases at V and 0 bases at J, with 15 bases between the two ends. The CDR3 protein is CASSSYSGDSTDTQYF. The CDR3 nucleotides are TGTGCCAGCAGCTCCTATAGCGGAGACAGCACAGATACGCAGTATTTT. Together with reference TRBV9 and TRBJ2-3, the CDR3 gives the full variable domain: DSGVTQTPKHLITATGQRVTLRCSPRSGDLSVYWYQQSLDQGLQFLIQYYNGEERAKGNILERFSAQQFPDLHSELNLSSLELGDSALYFCASSSYSGDSTDTQYFGPGTRLTVL.

A few counts support this clonotype. The chain couples TRBV15 to TRBJ1-5; 9 bases line up with TRBD1. The germline V gene encodes CDR1 LNHNV and CDR2 YYDKDF (reference sequence). The CDR3 has 17 amino acids. J gave up 3 bases and V 0 bases, and 6 bases lay outside the gene matches. This CDR3 is CATSRDQRTGDNQPQHF. As DNA, the CDR3 is TGTGCCACCAGCAGAGACCAGAGGACAGGGGACAATCAGCCCCAGCATTTT.

This clonotype is medium-sized in the sample. The rearrangement links TRBV6-5 to TRBJ2-7, with TRBD1 identical over 10 bases. Per germline, CDR1 MNHEY and CDR2 SVGAGI. The CDR3 covers 17 residues. V shed 10 bases and J 4 bases; nucleotides not matched to a gene: 19. CDR3: CATSRQGAQSPLYEQYF. The CDR3 DNA sequence: TGTGCCACCTCCCGACAGGGGGCTCAATCCCCTCTTTACGAGCAGTACTTC.

The J gene is TRBJ2-1, the V gene TRBV7-9; TRBD2 aligns across 14 bases. CDR3 length: 16 amino acids. Germline assignment: CDR1 SEHNR and CDR2 FQNEAQ (reference sequence). Trimming removed 5 bases from V and 9 bases from J; junction bases left unmatched: 9. The CDR3 bases are TGTGCCAGCAGCCAACAAGCCGGGACTAGCGGGGGTGAGCAGTTCTTC. Its protein is CASSQQAGTSGGEQFF.

By sample share, this clonotype is medium-sized. A junction end diverges from the germline sequence, so it may reflect a read error. This chain links TRBV24-1 with TRBJ2-3; the match to TRBD2 covers 8 bases. CDR3 length equals 17 residues. Germline V gene sequence: CDR1 KGHDR, CDR2 SFDVKD. This CDR3 reads CATSGRAGETSSETQYF. DNA of the CDR3: TGTGCCACCAGTGGAAGAGCGGGAGAGACTAGTTCAGAGACGCAGTATTTT.

By sample share, this clonotype is medium-sized. The chain carries TRBV6-1 and TRBJ2-3; 13 bases map to TRBD2. CDR1 is MNHNS and CDR2 is SASEGT in the germline V gene. CDR3 length: 17 residues. With V trimmed by 3 bases and J by 2 bases, 5 bases remained unmatched. The DNA of the CDR3 is TGTGCCAGCAGTGACGCCGGACTAGCGGGAGCCACAGATACGCAGTATTTT. As protein: CASSDAGLAGATDTQYF.

By share, this clonotype ranks as medium-sized. The chain carries TRBV19 and TRBJ2-2, with 8 bases aligning to TRBD1. The CDR3 contains 14 residues. Per germline, CDR1 LNHDA and CDR2 SQIVND (reference sequence). J was trimmed by 6 bases and V by 2 bases; bases with no gene match: 2. In DNA, the CDR3 is TGTGCCAGTAGTATAAGGACAGGGTCCGGGGAGCTGTTTTTT. Translation gives CASSIRTGSGELFF.

The V call is TRBV28, the J call TRBJ1-3; a possible D gene is TRBD1 (5 bases). Trimming took off 2 bases at V and 0 bases at J, with 5 bases between the two ends. Germline V lookup: CDR1 MDHEN, CDR2 SYDVKM. The CDR3 totals 14 residues. CDR3 bases: TGTGCCAGCAGTTTAGGGGGCTCTGGAAACACCATATATTTT. It codes for CASSLGGSGNTIYF.

This clonotype was detected only a few times. The V call is TRBV19, the J call TRBJ1-3, with 8 nucleotides matching TRBD1. With V trimmed by 6 bases and J by 4 bases, 8 bases remained unmatched. The CDR3 has 15 residues. CDR1 and CDR2 from the germline V gene are LNHDA and SQIVND (reference sequence). CDR3 in DNA: TGTGCCAGTAGCCTCGGACAGGGAAGGGGAAACACCATATATTTT. Its translation: CASSLGQGRGNTIYF. Full variable domain (remainder filled in from reference TRBV19 and TRBJ1-3): DGGITQSPKYLFRKEGQNVTLSCEQNLNHDAMYWYRQDPGQGLRLIYYSQIVNDFQKGDIAEGYSVSREKKESFPLTVTSAQKNPTAFYLCASSLGQGRGNTIYFGEGSWLTVV.

This clonotype ranks as medium-sized. The chain employs TRBV27 and TRBJ2-1; 7 bases are a match to TRBD2. Germline CDR1 and CDR2: MNHEY and SMNVEV (reference sequence). The junction had 10 bases not matched to a gene; V was cut back by 2 bases and J by 3 bases. The CDR3 totals 17 residues. Here the CDR3 DNA reads TGTGCCAGCAGTTTAGGTGGTGGCGGCGGGAGCTACAATGAGCAGTTCTTC. It translates to CASSLGGGGGSYNEQFF.

By frequency in the sample, this clonotype is medium-sized. The CDR3 spells CASRGTGSRSYNEQFF. DNA of the CDR3: TGTGCCAGCAGGGGGACAGGGTCACGCTCCTACAATGAGCAGTTCTTC. The chain recombines TRBV28 with TRBJ2-1; 9 bases fit TRBD1. The CDR3 contains 16 residues. Germline values: CDR1 MDHEN, CDR2 SYDVKM. J lost 0 bases, V lost 6 bases, and 6 bases had no gene match. Full variable domain (rest looked up from reference TRBV28 and TRBJ2-1): DVKVTQSSRYLVKRTGEKVFLECVQDMDHENMFWYRQDPGLGLRLIYFSYDVKMKEKGDIPEGYSVSREKKERFSLILESASTNQTSMYLCASRGTGSRSYNEQFFGPGTRLTVL.

This clonotype ranks as medium-sized (0.01 to 0.1%). This chain links TRBV29-1 with TRBJ2-5; D is perhaps TRBD1 (8 bases). CDR1 is SQVTM and CDR2 is ANQGSEA in the germline V gene. This CDR3 comprises 13 residues. V lost 5 bases, J lost 4 bases, and 14 bases lay in between. CDR3 sequence (DNA): TGCAGCGTTCGGACAGGGACTACAGAGACCCAGTACTTC. Translated, it gives CSVRTGTTETQYF.

A few counts support this clonotype. The CDR3 DNA is TGTGCCAGCAGCTTAGGTCCGGGGTTCAACTACAATGAGCAGTTCTTC. Translated: CASSLGPGFNYNEQFF. V gene TRBV7-9 combines with J gene TRBJ2-1; a possible D gene is TRBD2 (5 bases). CDR3 size: 16 residues. Trimming shortened V by 1 base and J by 3 bases, and 13 bases separated the two germline ends. The V gene's germline CDR1 is SEHNR and CDR2 FQNEAQ (reference sequence).

V and J are TRBV10-1 and TRBJ1-1; 7 bases map to TRBD1. The trim removed 6 bases at V and 4 bases at J, leaving 8 bases unmatched. The CDR3 is 14 residues long. Germline V gives CDR1 WNHNN, CDR2 SYGVQD (reference sequence). In DNA, the CDR3 is TGCGCCAGCAGCCAAGGGGGCGCGGGCACTGAAGCTTTCTTT. Translation: CASSQGGAGTEAFF.

This clonotype showed up many times. This chain links TRBV19 with TRBJ2-2; 12 bases agree with TRBD2. This CDR3 is 17 amino acids long. Looked up from germline, CDR1 is LNHDA and CDR2 is SQIVND (reference sequence). Trimming at V came to 7 bases and at J to 1 base, leaving 7 bases not matched to a gene. The CDR3 is CASTPRTSGENTGELFF. The DNA of the CDR3 is TGTGCCAGTACCCCGAGGACTAGCGGGGAGAACACCGGGGAGCTGTTTTTT. The full variable domain, completed using reference TRBV19 and TRBJ2-2, is DGGITQSPKYLFRKEGQNVTLSCEQNLNHDAMYWYRQDPGQGLRLIYYSQIVNDFQKGDIAEGYSVSREKKESFPLTVTSAQKNPTAFYLCASTPRTSGENTGELFFGEGSRLTVL.

By sample share, this clonotype is medium-sized. The genes are TRBV6-1 and TRBJ2-6, with unresolved D. The V and J ends lost 10 bases and 4 bases respectively, with 11 bases between them. The CDR3 spans 13 residues. Germline V gives CDR1 MNHNS, CDR2 SASEGT. CDR3 in amino acids: CATHLPGANVLTF. Here the CDR3 DNA reads TGTGCCACCCATCTGCCCGGGGCCAACGTCCTGACTTTC.

This clonotype was seen a handful of times. The chain links TRBV3-1 to TRBJ2-2; 9 bases fit TRBD1. J gave up 7 bases and V 6 bases, and 9 bases lay outside the gene matches. Looked up from germline, CDR1 is LGHDT and CDR2 is YNNKEL (reference sequence). There are 15 residues in the CDR3. The CDR3 is CASRRTGAGIGELFF. The CDR3 DNA is TGTGCCAGCAGACGGACAGGGGCGGGGATCGGGGAGCTGTTTTTT. Looking up the rest from reference TRBV3-1 and TRBJ2-2 gives the full variable domain: DTAVSQTPKYLVTQMGNDKSIKCEQNLGHDTMYWYKQDSKKFLKIMFSYNNKELIINETVPNRFSPKSPDKAHLNLHINSLELGDSAVYFCASRRTGAGIGELFFGEGSRLTVL.

This clonotype has at least ten counts. V gene TRBV5-6 combines with J gene TRBJ1-4; 7 positions agree with TRBD1. Germline V lookup: CDR1 SGHDT, CDR2 YYEEEE. This CDR3 spans 16 amino acids. V lost 4 bases and J lost 4; bases outside the gene matches: 10. The CDR3 spells CASSVTGASFNEKLFF. The CDR3 nucleotides are TGTGCCAGCAGCGTAACAGGGGCCTCCTTTAATGAAAAACTGTTTTTT.

This clonotype was found a few times. The V and J genes are TRBV12-3 or TRBV12-4 and TRBJ2-1; 14 nucleotides agree with TRBD2. The CDR3 spans 16 residues. The junction had 8 bases not matched to a gene; V was cut back by 6 bases and J by 7 bases. The CDR3 spells CASSTGLAGEENEQFF. In nucleotides, the CDR3 is TGTGCCAGCAGCACGGGACTAGCGGGAGAGGAGAATGAGCAGTTCTTC.

By sample fraction, this clonotype is medium-sized. The genes are TRBV15 and TRBJ1-1; TRBD1 matches 9 bases. The germline V gene encodes CDR1 LNHNV and CDR2 YYDKDF (reference sequence). V dropped 5 bases and J dropped 5; count of bases not matched to a gene: 9. The CDR3 is made up of 15 amino acids. The DNA for the CDR3 is TGTGCCACCAGCGTTCCGGGACAGGGTAGGACTGAAGCTTTCTTT. Translated, it gives CATSVPGQGRTEAFF.

There are many counts of this clonotype. The rearrangement joins TRBV5-4 to TRBJ2-7; D is possibly TRBD1 or TRBD2 (5 bases each). Trimming left V 0 bases short and J 2 bases short, with 12 bases between. Per germline, CDR1 SGHNT and CDR2 YYREEE (reference sequence). The CDR3 extends over 15 amino acids. For the CDR3, the DNA is TGTGCCAGCAGCTTGGCAGGGACGGGACCCTACGAGCAGTACTTC. Its translation is CASSLAGTGPYEQYF.